This T cell receptor (beta chain) stems from a study of blood T cell repertoires in COVID-19. The data were produced by immunoSEQ multiplex PCR, yet TCRdb's version contains in-frame clones alone and is incomplete. The data contain 75,000 to 95,000 clones, about 70% of them seen just once; the ten biggest clones take up roughly 24%. Sequencing used peripheral blood. This TCR was sampled from a woman aged 55-75 years in a cohort sampled during active or convalescent COVID-19.

As DNA, the CDR3 is TGTGCCAGCAGCCCGGGACAGCTTAATGAAAAACTGTTTTTT. Translating it yields CASSPGQLNEKLFF. The genes are TRBV13 and TRBJ1-4, with 7 bases fitting TRBD1. The ends lost 5 bases at V and 4 bases at J; junction bases unmatched: 4. CDR3 length: 14 residues. Germline CDR1 and CDR2: PRHDT and FYEKMQ (reference sequence).